This T cell receptor beta chain derives from a study of blood T cell repertoires in COVID-19. Across the study: Acute and convalescent COVID-19 samples came from the United States, Italy and Spain. T cells, B-cell-depleted T cells, or PBMCs provided the cDNA or gDNA that served as material.

CDR1 and CDR2 (germline): SGHRS, YFSETQ. Trimming removed 4 bases from V and 6 bases from J; junction bases left unmatched: 8. This CDR3 spans 14 amino acids. TCRdb keeps only in-frame clones here, not all; method: immunoSEQ multiplex PCR. Found here are around 65,000 clones, over 70% of them singletons; the top ten hold approximately 15%. The sequenced sample was peripheral blood. The receptor comes from a man aged 60 to 69 with acute or convalescent COVID-19. V usage is TRBV5-1 and J usage is TRBJ1-1, with 8 bases lining up with TRBD1. CDR3 loop: CASSPPGQVSEAFF. The DNA for the CDR3 is TGCGCCAGCAGCCCTCCGGGACAGGTTTCTGAAGCTTTCTTT.